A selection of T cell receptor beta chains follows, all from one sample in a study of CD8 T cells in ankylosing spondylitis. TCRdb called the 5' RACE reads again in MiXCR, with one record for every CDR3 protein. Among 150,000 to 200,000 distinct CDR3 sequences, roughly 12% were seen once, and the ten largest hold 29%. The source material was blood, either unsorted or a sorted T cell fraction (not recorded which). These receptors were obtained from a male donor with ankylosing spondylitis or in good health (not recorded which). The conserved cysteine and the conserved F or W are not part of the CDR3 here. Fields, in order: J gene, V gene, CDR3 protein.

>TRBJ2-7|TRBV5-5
ASSLEYALAGFYEQY
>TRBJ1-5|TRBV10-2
ASSDPGGLGNQPQH
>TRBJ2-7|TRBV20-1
SARSGGSYEQY
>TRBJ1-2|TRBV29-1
SVEQQDYGYT
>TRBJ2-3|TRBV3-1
ASSQALAGGITTDTQY
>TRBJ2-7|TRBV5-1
ASSPGQGPYEQY
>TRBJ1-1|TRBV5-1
ASSPIARTANTEAF
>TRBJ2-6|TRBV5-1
ASMGGSGSGANVLT
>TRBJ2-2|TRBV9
ASSVSGRFDPTTGELF
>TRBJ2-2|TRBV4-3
ASSQDRVRGHFAGELF
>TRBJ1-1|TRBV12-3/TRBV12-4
ASSFRKTGSNTEAF
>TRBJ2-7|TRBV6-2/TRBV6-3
ASSSSSYEQY
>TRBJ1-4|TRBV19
ASSEPSGPLF
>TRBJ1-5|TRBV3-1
ASSQSATGYSNQPQH
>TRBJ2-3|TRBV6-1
ASSTGPRGTQY
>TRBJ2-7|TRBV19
ASSISGYEQY
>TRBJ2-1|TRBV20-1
SAQGVREVGEQF
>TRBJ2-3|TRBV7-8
ASSLREGLGTDTQY
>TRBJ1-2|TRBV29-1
SVEDRGTGAHYGYT
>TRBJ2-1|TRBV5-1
ASRNPGTSGSEQF
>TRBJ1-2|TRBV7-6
ASSLEGLGEHT
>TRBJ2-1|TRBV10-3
AIDAGFVDNEQF
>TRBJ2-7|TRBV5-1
ASSLGSGIYEQY
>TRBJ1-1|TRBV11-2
ASSSIQGSEAF
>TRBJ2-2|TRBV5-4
ASSSIGGELF
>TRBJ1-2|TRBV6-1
ASRKDGTNYGYT
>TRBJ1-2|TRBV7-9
ASSSPDRGNYGYT
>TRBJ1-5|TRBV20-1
SAPGQTFGQPQH
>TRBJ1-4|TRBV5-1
ASSLGASTTNEKLF
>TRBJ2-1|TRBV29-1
SVRQGLAGTYNEQF
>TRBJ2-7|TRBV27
ASSTYGTSGTLVSYEQY
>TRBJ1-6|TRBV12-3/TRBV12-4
ASRPDRGNSPLH
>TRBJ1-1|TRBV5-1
ASSLDRGSLQGEAF
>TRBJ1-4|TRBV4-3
ASSQDVGGGIGEKLF
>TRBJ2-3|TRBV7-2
ASSSPRVADTQY
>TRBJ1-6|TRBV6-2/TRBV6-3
ASTIQGLVSPLH
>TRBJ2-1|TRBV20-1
SARGGGGRSSYNEQF
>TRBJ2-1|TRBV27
ASSPPGLAGGNEQF
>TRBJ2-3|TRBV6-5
ASSFFGGTDTQY
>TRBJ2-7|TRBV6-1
ASGRSKTYEQY
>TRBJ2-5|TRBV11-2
ASSLYVDQETQY
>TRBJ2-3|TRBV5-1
ASSLKGSSTDTQY
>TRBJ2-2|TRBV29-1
SASTPGQGHTGELF
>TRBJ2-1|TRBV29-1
SIRAPGHEQF
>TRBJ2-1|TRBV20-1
SATTSGVVHEQF
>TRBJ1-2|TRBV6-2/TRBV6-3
ASSSTGGGYGYT
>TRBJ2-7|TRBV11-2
ASSPQVGSYEQY
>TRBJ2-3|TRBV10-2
ASSTGLTDTQY
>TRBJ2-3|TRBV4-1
ASSQESSGDTQY
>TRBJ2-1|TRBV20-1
SARLAGVHNEQF
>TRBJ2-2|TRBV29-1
SVGVTGELF
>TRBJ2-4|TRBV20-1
SARGVAGGTKNIQY
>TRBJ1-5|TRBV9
ASSVGQGNQPQH
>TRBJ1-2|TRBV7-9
ASSFNRVNGYT
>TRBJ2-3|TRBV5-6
ASSLRKVSTDTQY
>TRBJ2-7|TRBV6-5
ASSSAVASGRTYEQY
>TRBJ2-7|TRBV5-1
ASSIRQGAYEQY
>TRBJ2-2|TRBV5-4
ASSYWTGTGELF
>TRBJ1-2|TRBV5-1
ASSFVTGTATNYGYT
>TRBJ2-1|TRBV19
ASSIDQEGINEQF